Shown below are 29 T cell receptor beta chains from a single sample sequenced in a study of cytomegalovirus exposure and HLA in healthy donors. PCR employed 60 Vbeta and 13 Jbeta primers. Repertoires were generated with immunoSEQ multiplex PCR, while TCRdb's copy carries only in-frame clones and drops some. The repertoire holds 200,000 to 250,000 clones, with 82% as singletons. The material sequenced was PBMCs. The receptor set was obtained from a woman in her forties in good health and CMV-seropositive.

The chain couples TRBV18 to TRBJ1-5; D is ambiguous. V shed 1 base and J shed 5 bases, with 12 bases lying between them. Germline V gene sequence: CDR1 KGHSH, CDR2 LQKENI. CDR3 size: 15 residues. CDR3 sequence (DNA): TGTGCCAGCTCACCACTCGCGGGGATTGATCAGCCCCAGCATTTT. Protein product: CASSPLAGIDQPQHF.

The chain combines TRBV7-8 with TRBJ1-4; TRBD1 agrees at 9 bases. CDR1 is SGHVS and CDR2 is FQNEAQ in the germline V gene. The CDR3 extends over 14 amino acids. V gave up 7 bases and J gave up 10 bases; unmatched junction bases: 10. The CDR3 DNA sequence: TGTGCCAGCAAACTAGCGGGGGACAGGGCAAAACTGTTTTTT. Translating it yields CASKLAGDRAKLFF. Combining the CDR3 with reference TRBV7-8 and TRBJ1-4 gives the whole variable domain GAGVSQSPRYKVAKRGQDVALRCDPISGHVSLFWYQQALGQGPEFLTYFQNEAQLDKSGLPSDRFFAERPEGSVSTLKIQRTQQEDSAVYLCASKLAGDRAKLFFGSGTQLSVL.

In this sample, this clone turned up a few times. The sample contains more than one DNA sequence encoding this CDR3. DNA of the CDR3: TGTGCCAGCAGTACACAGGGTCAGCCCCAGCATTTT. It yields the protein CASSTQGQPQHF. V and J are TRBV27 and TRBJ1-5; perhaps TRBD1 as D (6 bases). Germline CDR1 is MNHEY and CDR2 is SMNVEV (reference sequence). Trimming pared 5 bases from V and 6 bases from J, leaving 8 bases between. The length of the CDR3 is 12 residues.

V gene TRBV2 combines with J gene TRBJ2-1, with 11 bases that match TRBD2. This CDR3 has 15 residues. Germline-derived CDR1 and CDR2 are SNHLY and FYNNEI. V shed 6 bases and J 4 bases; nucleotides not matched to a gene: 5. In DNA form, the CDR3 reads TGTGCCAGCAGACTGACTAGCGGGGTATACAATGAGCAGTTCTTC. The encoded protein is CASRLTSGVYNEQFF.

The CDR3 spells CAWSVVAGGGYTF. DNA for the CDR3: TGTGCCTGGAGTGTTGTGGCAGGGGGTGGCTACACCTTC. This chain connects TRBV30 to TRBJ1-2; 7 bases are shared with TRBD1. The CDR3 totals 13 residues. J lost 7 bases, V lost 0 bases, and 5 bases had no gene match. CDR1 and CDR2 (germline): GTSNPN, SVGIG (reference sequence).

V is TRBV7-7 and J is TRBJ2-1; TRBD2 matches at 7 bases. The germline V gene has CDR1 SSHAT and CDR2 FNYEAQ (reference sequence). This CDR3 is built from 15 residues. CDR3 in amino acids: CAYQISGPKDNEQFF. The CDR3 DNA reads TGTGCTTACCAAATTAGCGGGCCCAAAGATAATGAGCAGTTCTTC.

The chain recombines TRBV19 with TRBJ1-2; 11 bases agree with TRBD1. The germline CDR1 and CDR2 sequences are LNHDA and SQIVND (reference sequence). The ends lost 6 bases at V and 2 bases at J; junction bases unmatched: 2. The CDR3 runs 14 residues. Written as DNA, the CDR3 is TGTGCCAGTAGCTGGACAGGGGGCAACTATGGCTACACCTTC. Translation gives CASSWTGGNYGYTF.

The CDR3 loop reads CAWSVTGVEAFF. CDR3 sequence (DNA): TGTGCCTGGAGTGTAACTGGTGTTGAAGCTTTCTTT. The chain combines TRBV30 with TRBJ1-1; D gene unclear. Germline CDR1 is GTSNPN and CDR2 is SVGIG (reference sequence). The CDR3 contains 12 residues. The germline V and J ends were trimmed by 0 bases and 7 bases, with 9 bases remaining between them.

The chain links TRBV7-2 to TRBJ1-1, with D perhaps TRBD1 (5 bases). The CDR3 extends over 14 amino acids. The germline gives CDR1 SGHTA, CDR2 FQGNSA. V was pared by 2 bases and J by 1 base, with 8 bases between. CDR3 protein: CASSLQGQNTEAFF. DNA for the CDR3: TGTGCCAGCAGCTTACAGGGTCAGAACACTGAAGCTTTCTTT.

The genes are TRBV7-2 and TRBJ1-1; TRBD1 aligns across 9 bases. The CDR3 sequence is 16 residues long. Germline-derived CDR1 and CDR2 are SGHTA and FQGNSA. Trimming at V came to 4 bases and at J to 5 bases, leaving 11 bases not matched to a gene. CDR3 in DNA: TGTGCCAGCAGCTCAATGCTCGCCGGGACAGGGACTGAAGCTTTCTTT. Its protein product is CASSSMLAGTGTEAFF.

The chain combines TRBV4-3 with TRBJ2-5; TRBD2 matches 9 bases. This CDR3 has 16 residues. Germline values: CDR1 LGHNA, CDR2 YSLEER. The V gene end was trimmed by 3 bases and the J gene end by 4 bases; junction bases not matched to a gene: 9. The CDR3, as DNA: TGCGCCAGCAGCCAGGGGTGGGCTAGCGGGATAGAGACCCAGTACTTC. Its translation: CASSQGWASGIETQYF.

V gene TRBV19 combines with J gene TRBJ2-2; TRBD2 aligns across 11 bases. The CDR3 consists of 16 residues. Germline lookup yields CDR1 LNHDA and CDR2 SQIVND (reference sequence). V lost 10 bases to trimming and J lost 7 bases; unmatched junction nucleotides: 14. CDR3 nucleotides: TGTGCCACCAAAAGAGTAGCGGGGGGGCAAATCGGGGAGCTGTTTTTT. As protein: CATKRVAGGQIGELFF. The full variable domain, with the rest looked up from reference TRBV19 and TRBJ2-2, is DGGITQSPKYLFRKEGQNVTLSCEQNLNHDAMYWYRQDPGQGLRLIYYSQIVNDFQKGDIAEGYSVSREKKESFPLTVTSAQKNPTAFYLCATKRVAGGQIGELFFGEGSRLTVL.

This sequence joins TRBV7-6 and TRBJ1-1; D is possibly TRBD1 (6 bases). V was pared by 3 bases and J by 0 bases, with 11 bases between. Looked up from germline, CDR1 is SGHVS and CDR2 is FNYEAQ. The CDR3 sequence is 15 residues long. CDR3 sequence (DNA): TGTGCCAGCAGCTTCCCGACAGGCATGAACACTGAAGCTTTCTTT. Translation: CASSFPTGMNTEAFF. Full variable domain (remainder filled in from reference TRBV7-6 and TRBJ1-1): GAGVSQSPRYKVTKRGQDVALRCDPISGHVSLYWYRQALGQGPEFLTYFNYEAQQDKSGLPNDRFSAERPEGSISTLTIQRTEQRDSAMYRCASSFPTGMNTEAFFGQGTRLTVV.

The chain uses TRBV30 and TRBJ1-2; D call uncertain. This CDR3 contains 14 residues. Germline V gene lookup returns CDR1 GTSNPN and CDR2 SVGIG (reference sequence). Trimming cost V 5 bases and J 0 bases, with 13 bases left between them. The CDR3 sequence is CAWDGGGSNYGYTF. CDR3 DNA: TGTGCCTGGGACGGCGGAGGGTCTAACTATGGCTACACCTTC.

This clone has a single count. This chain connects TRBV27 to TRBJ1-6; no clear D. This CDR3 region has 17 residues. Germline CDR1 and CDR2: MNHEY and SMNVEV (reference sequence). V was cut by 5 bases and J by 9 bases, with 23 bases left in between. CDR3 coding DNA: TGTGCCAGCAGTCCCGAGCGCCGGGATTTAGTTAGTTCACCCCTCCACTTT. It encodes CASSPERRDLVSSPLHF.

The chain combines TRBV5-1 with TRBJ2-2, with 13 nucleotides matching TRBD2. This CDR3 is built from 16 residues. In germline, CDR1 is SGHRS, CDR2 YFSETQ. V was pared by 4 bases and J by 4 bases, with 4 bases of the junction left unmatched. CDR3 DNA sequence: TGCGCCAGCAGCCTTACTAGCGGGGGGGTCACCGGGGAGCTGTTTTTT. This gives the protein CASSLTSGGVTGELFF.

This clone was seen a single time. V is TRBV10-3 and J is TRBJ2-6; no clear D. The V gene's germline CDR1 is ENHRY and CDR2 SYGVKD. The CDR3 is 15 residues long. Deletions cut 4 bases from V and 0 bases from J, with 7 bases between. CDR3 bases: TGTGCCATCAGTGGAGAATTCTCTGGGGCCAACGTCCTGACTTTC. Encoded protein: CAISGEFSGANVLTF.

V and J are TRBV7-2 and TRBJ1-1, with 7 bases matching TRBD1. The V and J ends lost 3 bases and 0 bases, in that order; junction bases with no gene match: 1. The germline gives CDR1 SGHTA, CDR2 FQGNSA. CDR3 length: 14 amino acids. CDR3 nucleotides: TGTGCCAGCAGCTTGGGGACAGTGAACACTGAAGCTTTCTTT. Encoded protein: CASSLGTVNTEAFF.

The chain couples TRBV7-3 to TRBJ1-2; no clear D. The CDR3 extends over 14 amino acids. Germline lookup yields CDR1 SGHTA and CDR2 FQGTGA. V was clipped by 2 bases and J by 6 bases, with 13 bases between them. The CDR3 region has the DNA TGTGCCAGCAGCTTATCTGGGGAGCCGGATGGCTACACCTTC. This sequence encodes CASSLSGEPDGYTF. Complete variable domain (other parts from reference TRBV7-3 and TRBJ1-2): GAGVSQTPSNKVTEKGKYVELRCDPISGHTALYWYRQSLGQGPEFLIYFQGTGAADDSGLPNDRFFAVRPEGSVSTLKIQRTERGDSAVYLCASSLSGEPDGYTFGSGTRLTVV.

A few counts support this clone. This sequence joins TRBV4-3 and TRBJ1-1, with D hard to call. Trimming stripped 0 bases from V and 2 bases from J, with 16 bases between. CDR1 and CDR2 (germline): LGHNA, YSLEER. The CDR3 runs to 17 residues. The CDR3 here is CASSQDVFRPTNTEAFF. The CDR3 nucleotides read TGCGCCAGCAGCCAAGATGTGTTCAGGCCTACCAACACTGAAGCTTTCTTT.

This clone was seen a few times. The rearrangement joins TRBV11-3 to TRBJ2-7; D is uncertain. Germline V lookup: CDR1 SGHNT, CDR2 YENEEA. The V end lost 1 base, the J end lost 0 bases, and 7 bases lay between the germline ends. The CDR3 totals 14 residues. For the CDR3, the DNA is TGTGCCAGCAGCTTAGCCCGGAGCTCCTACGAGCAGTACTTC. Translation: CASSLARSSYEQYF. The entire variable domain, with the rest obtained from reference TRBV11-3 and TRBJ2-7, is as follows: EAGVVQSPRYKIIEKKQPVAFWCNPISGHNTLYWYLQNLGQGPELLIRYENEEAVDDSQLPKDRFSAERLKGVDSTLKIQPAELGDSAVYLCASSLARSSYEQYFGPGTRLTVT.

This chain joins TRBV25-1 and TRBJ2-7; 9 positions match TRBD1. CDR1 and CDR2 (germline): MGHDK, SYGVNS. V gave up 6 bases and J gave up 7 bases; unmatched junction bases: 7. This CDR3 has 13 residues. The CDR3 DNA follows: TGTGCCAGCAGAGACAGGGGGGCGGAGGAGCAGTACTTC. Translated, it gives CASRDRGAEEQYF.

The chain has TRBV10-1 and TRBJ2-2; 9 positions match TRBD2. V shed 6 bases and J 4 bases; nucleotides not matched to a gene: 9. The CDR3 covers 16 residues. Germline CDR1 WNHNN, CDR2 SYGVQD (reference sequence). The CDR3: CASSAGGTSGTGELFF. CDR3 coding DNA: TGCGCCAGCAGCGCGGGGGGGACCTCGGGCACCGGGGAGCTGTTTTTT.

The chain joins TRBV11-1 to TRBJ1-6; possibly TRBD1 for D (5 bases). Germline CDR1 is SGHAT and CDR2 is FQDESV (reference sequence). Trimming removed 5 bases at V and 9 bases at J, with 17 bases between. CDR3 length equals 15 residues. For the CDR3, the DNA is TGTGCCAGCAGCCCGATCCAGGGATACGGTTCACCCCTCCACTTT. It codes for CASSPIQGYGSPLHF.

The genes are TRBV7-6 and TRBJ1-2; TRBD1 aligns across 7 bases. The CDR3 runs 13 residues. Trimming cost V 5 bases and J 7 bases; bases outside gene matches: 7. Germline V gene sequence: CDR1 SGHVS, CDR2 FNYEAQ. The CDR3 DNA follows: TGTGCCAGCAGCCCAGGACAGGAGGCTGGCTACACCTTC. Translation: CASSPGQEAGYTF.

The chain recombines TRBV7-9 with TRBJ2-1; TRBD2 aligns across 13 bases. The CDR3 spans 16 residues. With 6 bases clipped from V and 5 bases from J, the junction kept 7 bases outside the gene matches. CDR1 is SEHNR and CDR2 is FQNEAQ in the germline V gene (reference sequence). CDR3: CASRAGLAGAHNEQFF. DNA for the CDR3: TGTGCCAGCAGGGCCGGACTAGCGGGGGCCCACAATGAGCAGTTCTTC.

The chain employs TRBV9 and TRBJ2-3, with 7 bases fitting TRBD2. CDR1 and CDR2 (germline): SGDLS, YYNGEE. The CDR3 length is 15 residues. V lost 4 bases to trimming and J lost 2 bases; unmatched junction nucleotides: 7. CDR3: CASSSGGGPTDTQYF. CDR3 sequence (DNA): TGTGCCAGCAGCTCTGGGGGGGGACCCACAGATACGCAGTATTTT.

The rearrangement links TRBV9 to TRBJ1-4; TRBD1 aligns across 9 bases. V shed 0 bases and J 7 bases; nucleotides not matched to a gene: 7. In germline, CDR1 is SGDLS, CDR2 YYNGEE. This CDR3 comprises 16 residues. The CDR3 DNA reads TGTGCCAGCAGCGTAGGACAGGGGGTAGGGGGTGAAAAACTGTTTTTT. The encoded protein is CASSVGQGVGGEKLFF.

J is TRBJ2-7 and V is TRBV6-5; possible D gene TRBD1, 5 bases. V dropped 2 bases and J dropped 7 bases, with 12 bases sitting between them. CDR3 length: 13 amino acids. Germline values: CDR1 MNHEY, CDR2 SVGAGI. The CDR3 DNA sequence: TGTGCCAGCAGTTACAGCAGGGCAGGGGAGCAGTACTTC. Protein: CASSYSRAGEQYF.